This T cell receptor (beta chain) was sequenced in a study of T cell responses to AZD1222 COVID-19 vaccine. The protocol was immunoSEQ multiplex PCR, while the TCRdb copy is restricted to in-frame clones and leaves out a portion. This table holds under 150,000 clones, roughly 92% found once. The CDR3 consists of 16 residues. Between the trimmed V and J ends, which lost 0 bases and 2 bases, there was a span of 14 bases. Per germline, CDR1 SGHRS and CDR2 YFSETQ. This specimen consisted of peripheral blood, obtained on day 0 of AZD1222 vaccination. This receptor was taken from an adult in good health. This chain joins TRBV5-1 and TRBJ2-5; possible D gene TRBD2, 7 bases. CDR3 bases: TGCGCCAGCAGCTTGGGCCCCGGGGGGCAGCAAGAGACCCAGTACTTC. The encoded protein is CASSLGPGGQQETQYF.